Below, one T cell receptor beta chain is given with its context. What it binds is unknown. This entry comes from a study of Ad26.COV2.S vaccination and SARS-CoV-2 variants. About the study: Once or twice, 56 days apart, Ad26.COV2.S was delivered intramuscularly.

Treatment indicated: approximately 18 received Ad26.COV2.S at low or high dose, single or two shots; 5 received placebo; per-sample allocation not given. The investigators took samples on day 63 after the first vaccine or placebo injection. The CDR3 contains 13 residues. CDR1 is WNHNN and CDR2 is SYGVQD in the germline V gene (reference sequence). With 2 bases removed from V and 2 bases from J, the gap between germline ends came to 6 bases. Assay used: immunoSEQ multiplex PCR; TCRdb lists only in-frame clones, some missing. The sample comprises about 370,000 clones, approximately 86% of which are singletons, and under 3.5% rests with the top ten. General study findings and limits: Vaccine recipients had higher spike-specific TCR breadth than placebo recipients. Total T cell responses may have been underestimated by the TCR breadth and depth analyses.

The V gene is TRBV10-1, the J gene TRBJ1-2, with no clear D. Here the sequenced sample was peripheral blood, taken in a trial of Ad26.COV2.S vaccine versus placebo. This receptor was taken from a person between 18 and 65 years old who received the Ad26.COV2.S COVID-19 vaccine or a placebo. The CDR3 protein is CASSERVNYGYTF. In DNA, the CDR3 is TGCGCCAGCAGTGAGCGGGTCAACTATGGCTACACCTTC.